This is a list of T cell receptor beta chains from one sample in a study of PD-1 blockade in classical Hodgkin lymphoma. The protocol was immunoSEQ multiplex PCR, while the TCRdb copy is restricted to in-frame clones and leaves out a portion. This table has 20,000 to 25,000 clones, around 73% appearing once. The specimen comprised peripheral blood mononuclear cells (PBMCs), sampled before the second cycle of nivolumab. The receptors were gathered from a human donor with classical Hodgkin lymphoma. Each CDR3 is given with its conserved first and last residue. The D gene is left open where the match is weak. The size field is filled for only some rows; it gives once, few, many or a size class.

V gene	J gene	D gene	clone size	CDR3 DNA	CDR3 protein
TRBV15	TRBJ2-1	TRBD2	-	TGTGCCACCAGCAGAGCTGCCCGGACTAGCGGGAGACGGAGTGAGCAGTTCTTC	CATSRAARTSGRRSEQFF
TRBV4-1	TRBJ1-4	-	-	TGCGCCAGCAGCCAAGATTTTGGACAGTGGGATGAAAAACTGTTTTTT	CASSQDFGQWDEKLFF
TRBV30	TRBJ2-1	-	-	TGTGCCTGGAGTGTAGGCAGCAAATACAATGAGCAGTTCTTC	CAWSVGSKYNEQFF
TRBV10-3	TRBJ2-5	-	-	TGTGCCATCACGGCGGGACCCCATGAGACCCAGTACTTC	CAITAGPHETQYF
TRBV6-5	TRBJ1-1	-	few	TGTGCCAGCAGTTACTCGAGTGCAGCGAACACTGAAGCTTTCTTT	CASSYSSAANTEAFF
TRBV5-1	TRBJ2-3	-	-	TGCGCCAGCAGCTTTAGGGCTGGAGGGGACACAGATACGCAGTATTTT	CASSFRAGGDTDTQYF
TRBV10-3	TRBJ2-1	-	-	TGTGCCATCAGAGATTCAAGGAGCTCCTACAATGAGCAGTTCTTC	CAIRDSRSSYNEQFF
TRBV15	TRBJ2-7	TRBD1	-	TGTGCCACCAGCAGAACCGGGACAGCCTACGAGCAGTACTTC	CATSRTGTAYEQYF
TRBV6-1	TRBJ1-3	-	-	TGTGCCAGCAAACCTCAGGGGAGTTCTGGAAACACCATATATTTT	CASKPQGSSGNTIYF
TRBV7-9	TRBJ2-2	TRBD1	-	TGTGCCAGCAGCAACACAGGGGGCACCGGGGAGCTGTTTTTT	CASSNTGGTGELFF
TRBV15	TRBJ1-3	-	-	TGTGCCACCAGCGTGCAGGGCTCTGGAAACACCATATATTTT	CATSVQGSGNTIYF
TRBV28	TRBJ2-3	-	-	TGTGCCAGCACCCAAGGGGCTAGCAAAGATACGCAGTATTTT	CASTQGASKDTQYF
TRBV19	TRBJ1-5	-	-	TGTGCCAGTAGTATTATACATCTGGTGGGGGACTTGCAGCCCCAGCATTTT	CASSIIHLVGDLQPQHF
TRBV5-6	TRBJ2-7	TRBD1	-	TGTGCCAGCAGTCAGAGACAGGGAATTGTTTCGAGGTCCTACGAGCAGTACTTC	CASSQRQGIVSRSYEQYF
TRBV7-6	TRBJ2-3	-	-	TGTGCCAGCAGCCCCGACCCTGGAGATACGCAGTATTTT	CASSPDPGDTQYF
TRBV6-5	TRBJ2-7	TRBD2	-	TGTGCCAGCAGTTTAACTAGCGGTATTACCTACGAGCAGTACTTC	CASSLTSGITYEQYF
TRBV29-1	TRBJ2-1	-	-	TGCAGCGTTGAGAGGGACAGCTTATTAGCGGGTGCCTACAATGAGCAGTTCTTC	CSVERDSLLAGAYNEQFF
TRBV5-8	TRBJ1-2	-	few	TGTGCCAGCAGCGAGGGACATCAGCATGGCTACACCTTC	CASSEGHQHGYTF
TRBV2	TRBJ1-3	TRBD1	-	TGTGCCAGCAACAGGGGCCTCGGAAACACCATATATTTT	CASNRGLGNTIYF
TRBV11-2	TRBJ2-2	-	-	TGTGCCAGCAGCTTAGCGAGAACGAACACCGGGGAGCTGTTTTTT	CASSLARTNTGELFF
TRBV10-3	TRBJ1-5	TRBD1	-	TGTGCCGCGGGGCCGACAGGGGGTTCTCAGCCCCAGCATTTT	CAAGPTGGSQPQHF
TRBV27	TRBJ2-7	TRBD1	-	TGTGCCAGCAGATCGACAGGGGACTACGAGCAGTACTTC	CASRSTGDYEQYF
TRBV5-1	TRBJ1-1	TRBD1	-	TGCGCCAGCAGCTATACCGGGACAGGGAACACTGAAGCTTTCTTT	CASSYTGTGNTEAFF
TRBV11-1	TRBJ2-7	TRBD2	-	TGTGCCAGCAGCTTAGCAATGTCGCTCGCGGGAGTTTACGAGCAGTACTTC	CASSLAMSLAGVYEQYF
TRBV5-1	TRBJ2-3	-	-	TGTGCCAGCAGCCCCGGAGTGGAACGGAGCACAGATACGCAGTATTTT	CASSPGVERSTDTQYF
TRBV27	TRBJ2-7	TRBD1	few	TGTGCCAGCAGTTTATCGGGACAGGGGTACTCCTACGAGCAGTACTTC	CASSLSGQGYSYEQYF
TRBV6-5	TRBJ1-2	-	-	TGTGCCAGCAGCCGGGGGGGAAGTGGCTACACCTTC	CASSRGGSGYTF
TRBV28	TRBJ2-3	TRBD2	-	TGTGCCAGCAGTGGGCAAGGACTAGCGGAGTACCCCAAATATACAGATACGCAGTATTTT	CASSGQGLAEYPKYTDTQYF
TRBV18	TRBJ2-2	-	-	TGTGCCAGCTCGTTACAGCTCGCGAACACCGGGGAGCTGTTTTTT	CASSLQLANTGELFF
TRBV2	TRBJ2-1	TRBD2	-	TGTGCCAGCAGTGAAGAGGCGGGAGGGGTCAATGAGCAGTTCTTC	CASSEEAGGVNEQFF
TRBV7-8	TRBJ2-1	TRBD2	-	TGTGCCAGCAGCCAGGGACTAGCGGGAGGGGGTCGGTTCTTC	CASSQGLAGGGRFF
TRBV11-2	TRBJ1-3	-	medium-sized	TGTGCCAGCAGCTTATTTTTTGACTCTGGAAACACCATATATTTT	CASSLFFDSGNTIYF
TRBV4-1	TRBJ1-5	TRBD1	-	TGCGCCAGCAGTGCCCTGGGGACAGCTTACAATCAGCCCCAGCATTTT	CASSALGTAYNQPQHF
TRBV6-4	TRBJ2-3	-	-	TGTGCCAGCAGTGACATGGCTCAAGATACGCAGTATTTT	CASSDMAQDTQYF
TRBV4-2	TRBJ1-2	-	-	TGTGCCAGCAGCCAAGATGGCTATGGCTACACCTTC	CASSQDGYGYTF
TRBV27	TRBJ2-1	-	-	TGTGCCAGCAGTCGAGGGTCGAGCTCCTACAATGAGCAGTTCTTC	CASSRGSSSYNEQFF
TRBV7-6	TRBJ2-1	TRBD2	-	TGTGCCAGCAGCCCGACTAGCGGGCCAACCTACAATGAGCAGTTCTTC	CASSPTSGPTYNEQFF
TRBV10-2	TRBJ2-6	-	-	TGCGCCAGCAGTGAGTCGAGAGGAAGCGGGGCCAACGTCCTGACTTTC	CASSESRGSGANVLTF
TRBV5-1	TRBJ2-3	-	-	TGCGCCAGCAGCTTGGCCTTGGGTGATAGTTCAGATACGCAGTATTTT	CASSLALGDSSDTQYF
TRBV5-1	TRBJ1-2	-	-	TGCGCCAGCAGCTTGGGGGTCTCCTATGGCTACACCTTC	CASSLGVSYGYTF
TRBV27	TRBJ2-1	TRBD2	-	TGTGCCAGCAGTTTTGCGGGAGGAAGGAATGAGCAGTTCTTC	CASSFAGGRNEQFF
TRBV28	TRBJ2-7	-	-	TGTGCCAGCGCCAGGGGGCGGGGGGAGCAGTACTTC	CASARGRGEQYF
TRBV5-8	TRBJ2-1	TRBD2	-	TGTGCCAGCAGCTTTACGGGAGGTGAGCAGTTCTTC	CASSFTGGEQFF
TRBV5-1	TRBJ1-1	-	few	TGCGCCAGCAGCTTGTTGGCCAGTCACAACACTGAAGCTTTCTTT	CASSLLASHNTEAFF
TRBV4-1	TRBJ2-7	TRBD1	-	TGCGCCAGCAGCCAAGATATGTGGGACAGGGACTACGAGCAGTACTTC	CASSQDMWDRDYEQYF
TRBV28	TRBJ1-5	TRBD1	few	TGTGCCAGCAGTTTTGGGGACAGGGATCAGCCCCAGCATTTT	CASSFGDRDQPQHF
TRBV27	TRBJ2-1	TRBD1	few	TGTGCCAGCGGACAGGGAAGCTCCTACAATGAGCAGTTCTTC	CASGQGSSYNEQFF
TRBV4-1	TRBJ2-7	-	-	TGCGCCAGCAGCCAAAGGGACACCACCTACGAGCAGTACTTC	CASSQRDTTYEQYF
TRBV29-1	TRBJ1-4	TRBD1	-	TGCAGCGTACCTCAGGGGGCAACTAATGAAAAACTGTTTTTT	CSVPQGATNEKLFF
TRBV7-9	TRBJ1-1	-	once	TGTGCCAGCAGTTCTCAGGGGAACACTGAAGCTTTCTTT	CASSSQGNTEAFF
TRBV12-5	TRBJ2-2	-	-	TGTGCTAGTGGCCTTGGTAATTTCTCAGGACTGAACACCGGGGAGCTGTTTTTT	CASGLGNFSGLNTGELFF
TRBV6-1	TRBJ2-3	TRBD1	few	TGTGCCAGCAGTGGGGGTTTGGGACAGGGTTTCTCTACTTTGACAGATACGCAGTATTTT	CASSGGLGQGFSTLTDTQYF